These T cell receptor beta chains were read from a single sample in a study of cytomegalovirus exposure and HLA in healthy donors. Assay used: immunoSEQ multiplex PCR; TCRdb lists only in-frame clones, some missing. The sample yields about 60,000 clones, 73% seen once. Source material: PBMCs. All receptors derive from a man aged 50 to 59 in good health and CMV-seronegative. Each CDR3 is given with its conserved first and last residue.

v_call	j_call	cdr3_aa
TRBV27	TRBJ1-1	CASSSGQGVTEAFF
TRBV11-2	TRBJ2-7	CASSLAGRGRSYEQYF
TRBV7-2	TRBJ2-1	CASSLASMTSGGINEQFF
TRBV10-3	TRBJ1-6	CAISDGQGANNSPLHF
TRBV5-6	TRBJ1-1	CASSPRGYTEAFF
TRBV13	TRBJ2-3	CASSLARTDTQYF
TRBV28	TRBJ1-2	CASSSLAGSGHGYTF
TRBV19	TRBJ1-4	CASSPRTGDVRSTNEKLFF
TRBV5-1	TRBJ2-2	CASSSGLAGGRGTGELFF
TRBV7-9	TRBJ1-4	CASSFRGKLFF
TRBV5-5	TRBJ1-6	CASSLAQGTGNSPLHF